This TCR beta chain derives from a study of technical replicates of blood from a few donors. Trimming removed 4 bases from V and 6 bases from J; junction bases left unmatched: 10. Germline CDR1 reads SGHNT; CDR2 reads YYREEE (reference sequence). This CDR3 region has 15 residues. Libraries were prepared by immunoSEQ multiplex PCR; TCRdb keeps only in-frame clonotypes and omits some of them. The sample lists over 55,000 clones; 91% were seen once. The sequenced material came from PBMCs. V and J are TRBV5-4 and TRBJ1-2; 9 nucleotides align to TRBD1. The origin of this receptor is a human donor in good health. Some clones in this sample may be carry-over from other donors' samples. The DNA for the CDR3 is TGTGCCAGCAGCCATATGGACAGGGGATGGGATGGCTACACCTTC. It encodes CASSHMDRGWDGYTF. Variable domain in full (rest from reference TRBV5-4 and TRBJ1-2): ETGVTQSPTHLIKTRGQQVTLRCSSQSGHNTVSWYQQALGQGPQFIFQYYREEENGRGNFPPRFSGLQFPNYSSELNVNALELDDSALYLCASSHMDRGWDGYTFGSGTRLTVV.